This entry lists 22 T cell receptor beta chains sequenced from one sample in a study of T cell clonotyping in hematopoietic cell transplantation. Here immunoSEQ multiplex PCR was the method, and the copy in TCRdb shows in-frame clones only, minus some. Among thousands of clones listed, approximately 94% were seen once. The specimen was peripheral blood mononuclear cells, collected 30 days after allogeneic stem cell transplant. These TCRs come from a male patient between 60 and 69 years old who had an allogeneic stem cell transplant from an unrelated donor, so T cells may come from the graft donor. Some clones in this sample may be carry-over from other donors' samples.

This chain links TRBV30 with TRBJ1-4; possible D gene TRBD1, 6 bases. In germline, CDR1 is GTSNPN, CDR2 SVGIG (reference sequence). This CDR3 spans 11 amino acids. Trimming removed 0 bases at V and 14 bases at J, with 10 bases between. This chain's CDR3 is CAWSVGGPLFF. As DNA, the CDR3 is TGTGCCTGGAGTGTAGGGGGGCCTCTGTTTTTT.

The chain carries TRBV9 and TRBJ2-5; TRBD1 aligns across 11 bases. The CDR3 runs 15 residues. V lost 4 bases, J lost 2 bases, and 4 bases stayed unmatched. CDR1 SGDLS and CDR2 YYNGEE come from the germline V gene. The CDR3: CASSFGTGGQETQYF. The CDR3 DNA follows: TGTGCCAGCAGCTTCGGGACAGGGGGACAAGAGACCCAGTACTTC.

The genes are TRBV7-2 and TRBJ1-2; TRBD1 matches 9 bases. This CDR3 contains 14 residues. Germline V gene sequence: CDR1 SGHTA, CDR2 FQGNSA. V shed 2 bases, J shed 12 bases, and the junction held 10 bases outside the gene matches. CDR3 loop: CASSLSGGTGYNTF. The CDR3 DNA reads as TGTGCCAGCAGCTTAAGTGGTGGGACAGGGTACAACACCTTC.

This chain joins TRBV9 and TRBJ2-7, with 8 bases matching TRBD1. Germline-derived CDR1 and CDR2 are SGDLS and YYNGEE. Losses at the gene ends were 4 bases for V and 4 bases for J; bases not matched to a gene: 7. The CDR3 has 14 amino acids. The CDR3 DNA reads TGTGCCAGCAGCTCAATCGACAGGGGTTACGAGCAGTACTTC. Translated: CASSSIDRGYEQYF. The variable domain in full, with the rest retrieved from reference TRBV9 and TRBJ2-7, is DSGVTQTPKHLITATGQRVTLRCSPRSGDLSVYWYQQSLDQGLQFLIQYYNGEERAKGNILERFSAQQFPDLHSELNLSSLELGDSALYFCASSSIDRGYEQYFGPGTRLTVT.

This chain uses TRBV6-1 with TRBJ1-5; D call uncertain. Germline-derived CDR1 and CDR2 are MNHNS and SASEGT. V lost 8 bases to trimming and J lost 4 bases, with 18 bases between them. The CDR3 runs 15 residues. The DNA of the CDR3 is TGTGCCAGCGGGTCCGACGAAATAAGGAATCAGCCCCAGCATTTT. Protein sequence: CASGSDEIRNQPQHF.

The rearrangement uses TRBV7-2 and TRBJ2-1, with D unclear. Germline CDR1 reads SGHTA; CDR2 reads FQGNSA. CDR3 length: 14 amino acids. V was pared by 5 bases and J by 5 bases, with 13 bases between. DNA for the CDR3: TGTGCCAGCAGCCGCCCGGTATCAGACAATGAGCAGTTCTTC. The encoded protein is CASSRPVSDNEQFF.

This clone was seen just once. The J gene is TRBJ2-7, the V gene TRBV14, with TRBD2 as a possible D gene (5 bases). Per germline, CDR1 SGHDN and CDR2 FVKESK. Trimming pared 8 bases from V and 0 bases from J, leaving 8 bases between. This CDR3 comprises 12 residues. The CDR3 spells CASGGFSYEQYF. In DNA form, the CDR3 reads TGTGCCAGCGGCGGGTTCTCCTACGAGCAGTACTTC.

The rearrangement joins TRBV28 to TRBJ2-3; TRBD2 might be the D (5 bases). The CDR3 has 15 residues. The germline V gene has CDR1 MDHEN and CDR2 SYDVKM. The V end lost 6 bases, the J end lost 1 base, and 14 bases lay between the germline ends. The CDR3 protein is CASRRRGSGTDTQYF. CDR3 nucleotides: TGTGCCAGCAGACGGCGAGGGTCTGGCACAGATACGCAGTATTTT.

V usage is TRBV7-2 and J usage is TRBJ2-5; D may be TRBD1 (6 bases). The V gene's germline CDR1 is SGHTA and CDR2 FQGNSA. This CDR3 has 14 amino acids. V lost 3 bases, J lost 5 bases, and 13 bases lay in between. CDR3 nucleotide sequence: TGTGCCAGCAGCTTCCGTAGGGGGTTGGAGACCCAGTACTTC. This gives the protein CASSFRRGLETQYF.

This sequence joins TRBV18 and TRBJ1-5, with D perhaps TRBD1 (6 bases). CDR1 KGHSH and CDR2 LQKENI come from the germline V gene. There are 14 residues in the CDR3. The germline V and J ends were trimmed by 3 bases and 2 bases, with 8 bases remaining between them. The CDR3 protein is CASSPGAGNQPQHF. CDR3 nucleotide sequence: TGTGCCAGCTCACCGGGGGCCGGCAATCAGCCCCAGCATTTT.

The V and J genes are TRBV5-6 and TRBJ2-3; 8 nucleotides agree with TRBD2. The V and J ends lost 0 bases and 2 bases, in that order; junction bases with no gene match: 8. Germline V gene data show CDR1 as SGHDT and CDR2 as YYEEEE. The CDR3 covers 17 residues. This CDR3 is CASSLARSGGLTDTQYF. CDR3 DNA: TGTGCCAGCAGCTTGGCCCGGTCGGGAGGGCTCACAGATACGCAGTATTTT.

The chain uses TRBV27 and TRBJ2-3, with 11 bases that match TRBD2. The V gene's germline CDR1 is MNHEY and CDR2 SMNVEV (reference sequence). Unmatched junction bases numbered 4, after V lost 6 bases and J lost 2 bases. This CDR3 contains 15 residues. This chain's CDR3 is CASRLTSGNTDTQYF. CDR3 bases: TGTGCCAGCAGATTGACTAGCGGGAACACAGATACGCAGTATTTT.

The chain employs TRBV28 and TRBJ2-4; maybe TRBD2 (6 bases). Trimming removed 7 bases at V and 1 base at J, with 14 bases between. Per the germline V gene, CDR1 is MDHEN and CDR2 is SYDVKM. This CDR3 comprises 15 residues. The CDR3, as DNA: TGTGCCAGCAACCTTGGAGGGAAGGCCAAAAACATTCAGTACTTC. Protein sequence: CASNLGGKAKNIQYF. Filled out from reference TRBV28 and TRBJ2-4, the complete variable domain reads DVKVTQSSRYLVKRTGEKVFLECVQDMDHENMFWYRQDPGLGLRLIYFSYDVKMKEKGDIPEGYSVSREKKERFSLILESASTNQTSMYLCASNLGGKAKNIQYFGAGTRLSVL.

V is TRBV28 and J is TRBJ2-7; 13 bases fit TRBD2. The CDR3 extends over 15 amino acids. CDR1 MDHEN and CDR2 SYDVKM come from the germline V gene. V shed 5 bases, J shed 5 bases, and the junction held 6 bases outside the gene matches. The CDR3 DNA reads TGTGCCAGCAGTAGATGGACTAGCGGGAGCCACGAGCAGTACTTC. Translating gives CASSRWTSGSHEQYF.

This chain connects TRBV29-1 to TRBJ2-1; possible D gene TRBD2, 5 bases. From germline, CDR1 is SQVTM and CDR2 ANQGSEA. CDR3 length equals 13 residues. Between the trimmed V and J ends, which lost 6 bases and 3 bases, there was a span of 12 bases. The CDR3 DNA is TGCAGCGTCTGGACTCCCGGCTACAATGAGCAGTTCTTC. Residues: CSVWTPGYNEQFF.

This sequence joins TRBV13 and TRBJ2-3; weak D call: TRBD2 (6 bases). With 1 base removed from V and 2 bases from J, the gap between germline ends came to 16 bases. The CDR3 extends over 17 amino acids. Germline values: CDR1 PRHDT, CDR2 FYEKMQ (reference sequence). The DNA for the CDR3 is TGTGCCAGCAGCTTAGCTGAAGCTAGCGTACCCACAGATACGCAGTATTTT. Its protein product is CASSLAEASVPTDTQYF.

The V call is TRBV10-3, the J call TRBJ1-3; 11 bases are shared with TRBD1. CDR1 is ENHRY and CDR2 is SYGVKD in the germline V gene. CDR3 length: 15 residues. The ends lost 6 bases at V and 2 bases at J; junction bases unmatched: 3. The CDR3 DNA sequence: TGTGCCATCAGCCCGGGACAGGGGGCTGGAAACACCATATATTTT. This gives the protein CAISPGQGAGNTIYF.

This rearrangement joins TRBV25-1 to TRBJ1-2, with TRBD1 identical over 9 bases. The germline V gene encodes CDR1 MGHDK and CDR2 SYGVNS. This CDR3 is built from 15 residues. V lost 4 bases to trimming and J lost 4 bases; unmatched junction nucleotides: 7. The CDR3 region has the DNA TGTGCCAGCAGTGGTCCGGGACAGGGTTCCTATGGCTACACCTTC. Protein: CASSGPGQGSYGYTF.

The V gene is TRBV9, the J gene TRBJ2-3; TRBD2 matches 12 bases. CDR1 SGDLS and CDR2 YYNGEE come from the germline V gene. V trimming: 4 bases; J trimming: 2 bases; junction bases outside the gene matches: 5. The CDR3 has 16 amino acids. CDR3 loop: CASSSGTSGYTDTQYF. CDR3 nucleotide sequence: TGTGCCAGCAGCAGTGGGACTAGCGGGTACACAGATACGCAGTATTTT.

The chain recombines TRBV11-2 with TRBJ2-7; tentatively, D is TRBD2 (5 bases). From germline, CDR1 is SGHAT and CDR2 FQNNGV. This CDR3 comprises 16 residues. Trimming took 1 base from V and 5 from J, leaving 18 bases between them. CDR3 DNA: TGTGCCAGCAGCTTAGCCTCGGGATCCCGCGGCCACGAGCAGTACTTC. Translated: CASSLASGSRGHEQYF.

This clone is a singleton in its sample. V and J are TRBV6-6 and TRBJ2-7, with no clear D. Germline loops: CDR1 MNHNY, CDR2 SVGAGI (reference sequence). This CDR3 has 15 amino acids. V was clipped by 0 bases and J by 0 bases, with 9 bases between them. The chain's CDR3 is CASSYSTAFSYEQYF. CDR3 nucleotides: TGTGCCAGCAGTTACTCGACTGCCTTCTCCTACGAGCAGTACTTC.

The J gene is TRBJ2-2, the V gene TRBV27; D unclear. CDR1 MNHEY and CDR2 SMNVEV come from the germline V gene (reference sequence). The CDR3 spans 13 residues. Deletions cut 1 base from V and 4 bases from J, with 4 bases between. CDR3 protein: CASSLLGTGELFF. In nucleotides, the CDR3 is TGTGCCAGCAGTTTATTGGGCACCGGGGAGCTGTTTTTT.